The entry below describes one TCR beta chain. Its antigen is unknown. This record belongs to a study of cytomegalovirus exposure and HLA in healthy donors. Study-level results: Common viral pathogens seemed, in a later analysis, to connect with several of the most significant clusters. Available immune exposure information covered CMV serostatus only.

Researchers ran the PCR with 60 Vbeta and 13 Jbeta primers. This table comes from immunoSEQ multiplex PCR, and its TCRdb copy is limited to in-frame clones, with some not included. The sample lists roughly 200,000 clones, 85% occurring once. Germline V gene sequence: CDR1 MNHEY, CDR2 SVGAGI. Deletions cut 0 bases from V and 2 bases from J, with 8 bases between. This CDR3 is 16 amino acids long. The sample comprised PBMCs. V is TRBV6-5 and J is TRBJ1-6; D is uncertain. This receptor was taken from a woman aged 50 to 60 in good health and CMV-seronegative. CDR3 sequence (DNA): TGTGCCAGCAGTTACTCATCGGCGGCCTATAATTCACCCCTCCACTTT. Amino acids: CASSYSSAAYNSPLHF.